The 20 T cell receptor beta chains given below trace back to one sample, sequenced in a study of T cell responses to AZD1222 COVID-19 vaccine. This table comes from immunoSEQ multiplex PCR, and its TCRdb copy is limited to in-frame clones, with some not included. The sample comprises around 150,000 clones, about 87% of which are singletons, and 2% to 2.5% rests with the top ten. The sequencing here drew on peripheral blood, taken on day 0 of AZD1222 vaccination. These receptors were collected from an adult in good health.

V and J are TRBV19 and TRBJ1-1; perhaps TRBD1 as D (6 bases). Germline V gives CDR1 LNHDA, CDR2 SQIVND (reference sequence). The ends were cut back, 4 bases at V and 5 bases at J, with 8 bases in the middle. The CDR3 spans 12 residues. CDR3 coding DNA: TGTGCCAGTAGTACCACAGGGACTGAAGCTTTCTTT. Protein sequence: CASSTTGTEAFF.

This clone was detected only a few times. The rearrangement joins TRBV7-2 to TRBJ2-4, with TRBD2 matching over 11 bases. This CDR3 spans 14 amino acids. Trimming took 5 bases from V and 6 from J; bases not matched to a gene: 3. Germline V gene data show CDR1 as SGHTA and CDR2 as FQGNSA. CDR3 sequence reads: CASSQGLAVNIQYF. CDR3 coding DNA: TGTGCCAGCAGCCAGGGACTAGCGGTAAACATTCAGTACTTC.

In DNA, the CDR3 is TGTGCCAGCAGCTTGGAGGGGGTCGATAATTCACCCCTCCACTTT. Its protein product is CASSLEGVDNSPLHF. This chain connects TRBV5-6 to TRBJ1-6; D is perhaps TRBD1 (6 bases). Germline CDR1 SGHDT, CDR2 YYEEEE. There are 15 residues in the CDR3. V lost 0 bases and J lost 5, with 9 bases in between.

The chain carries TRBV7-8 and TRBJ1-1; 7 positions agree with TRBD1. Germline CDR1 is SGHVS and CDR2 is FQNEAQ. This CDR3 is 15 amino acids long. V lost 2 bases, J lost 2 bases, and 5 bases stayed unmatched. The CDR3 here is CASSLRGQINTEAFF. In DNA form, the CDR3 reads TGTGCCAGCAGCTTACGGGGACAGATAAACACTGAAGCTTTCTTT.

J is TRBJ2-2 and V is TRBV30; D is uncertain. There are 13 residues in the CDR3. V dropped 1 base and J dropped 10 bases, with 13 bases sitting between them. Germline assignment: CDR1 GTSNPN and CDR2 SVGIG (reference sequence). This CDR3 reads CAWSGVGSQELFF. The CDR3 DNA follows: TGTGCCTGGAGTGGAGTTGGAAGTCAGGAGCTGTTTTTT.

This clone was picked up a small number of times. CDR3 coding DNA: TGTGCCAGCAGTTACTCGACCACACTGAATTCACCCCTCCACTTT. It encodes CASSYSTTLNSPLHF. The rearrangement links TRBV6-5 to TRBJ1-6; D is ambiguous. CDR1 is MNHEY, CDR2 SVGAGI, per germline. The CDR3 is 15 residues long. Trimming shortened V by 0 bases and J by 7 bases, and 10 bases separated the two germline ends.

The CDR3 DNA reads as TGTGCCTGGGCGGGGCTAGCGGGTCTCAATGAGCAGTTCTTC. Protein: CAWAGLAGLNEQFF. V gene TRBV30 combines with J gene TRBJ2-1; 8 bases are a match to TRBD2. The CDR3 has 14 residues. The V gene's germline CDR1 is GTSNPN and CDR2 SVGIG (reference sequence). V dropped 5 bases and J dropped 6; count of bases not matched to a gene: 9. The entire variable domain, with the rest obtained from reference TRBV30 and TRBJ2-1, is as follows: SQTIHQWPATLVQPVGSPLSLECTVEGTSNPNLYWYRQAAGRGLQLLFYSVGIGQISSEVPQNLSASRPQDRQFILSSKKLLLSDSGFYLCAWAGLAGLNEQFFGPGTRLTVL.

This rearrangement joins TRBV11-3 to TRBJ2-7, with TRBD2 matching over 11 bases. V was clipped by 5 bases and J by 2 bases; unmatched bases: 11. The V gene's germline CDR1 is SGHNT and CDR2 YENEEA. The CDR3 length is 17 residues. CDR3 nucleotides: TGTGCCAGCAGCCGGACCTCTAGCGGGAGGCCCCCCTACGAGCAGTACTTC. This gives the protein CASSRTSSGRPPYEQYF.

The V gene is TRBV5-1, the J gene TRBJ1-2, with no clear D. Looked up from germline, CDR1 is SGHRS and CDR2 is YFSETQ. This CDR3 has 11 residues. The germline V and J ends were trimmed by 5 bases and 3 bases, with 5 bases remaining between them. In DNA form, the CDR3 reads TGCGCCAGCAGGGAGGACTATGGCTACACCTTC. This sequence encodes CASREDYGYTF.

The genes are TRBV5-4 and TRBJ1-4, with 9 bases aligning to TRBD1. The V and J ends lost 4 bases and 7 bases, in that order; junction bases with no gene match: 17. This CDR3 spans 18 amino acids. CDR1 and CDR2 from the germline V gene are SGHNT and YYREEE (reference sequence). Here the CDR3 DNA reads TGTGCCAGCAGCACCGACAGGGGGGGACAAACGAGGGGTGAAAAACTGTTTTTT. This translates into CASSTDRGGQTRGEKLFF.

The chain joins TRBV2 to TRBJ2-3; 9 nucleotides match TRBD1. Germline values: CDR1 SNHLY, CDR2 FYNNEI. The length of the CDR3 is 14 residues. J lost 5 bases, V lost 8 bases, and 8 bases had no gene match. As DNA, the CDR3 is TGTGCCAGCTTTGGGACAGGGAGGTTAGATACGCAGTATTTT. Translating gives CASFGTGRLDTQYF.

The V call is TRBV5-1, the J call TRBJ1-1; the match to TRBD1 covers 7 bases. The CDR3 runs to 15 residues. From germline, CDR1 is SGHRS and CDR2 YFSETQ. The V gene end was trimmed by 0 bases and the J gene end by 2 bases; junction bases not matched to a gene: 4. The CDR3, as DNA: TGCGCCAGCAGCTTGGGGGCAGGGGGAAACACTGAAGCTTTCTTT. It encodes CASSLGAGGNTEAFF.

In nucleotides, the CDR3 is TGCGCCAGCAGCCTACTGACGGGGGGGAACACTGAAGCTTTCTTT. Amino acids: CASSLLTGGNTEAFF. The V call is TRBV4-1, the J call TRBJ1-1; tentatively, D is TRBD1 (5 bases). Germline CDR1 MGHRA, CDR2 YSYEKL. The length of the CDR3 is 15 residues. The ends were cut back, 4 bases at V and 1 base at J, with 13 bases in the middle.

V usage is TRBV5-1 and J usage is TRBJ1-2; TRBD1 matches 9 bases. Looked up from germline, CDR1 is SGHRS and CDR2 is YFSETQ. The CDR3 runs 14 residues. The junction had 4 bases not matched to a gene; V was cut back by 3 bases and J by 4 bases. The CDR3 DNA sequence: TGCGCCAGCAGCTGGACAGGGGATGCCTATGGCTACACCTTC. This encodes CASSWTGDAYGYTF.

The chain couples TRBV29-1 to TRBJ2-5; D unclear. Germline V gives CDR1 SQVTM, CDR2 ANQGSEA. CDR3 size: 12 residues. Deletions cut 3 bases from V and 1 base from J, with 6 bases between. The CDR3 spells CSVEWSQETQYF. The CDR3 DNA sequence: TGCAGCGTTGAGTGGTCCCAAGAGACCCAGTACTTC.

J is TRBJ1-3 and V is TRBV5-1; the D is unclear. Trimming stripped 4 bases from V and 0 bases from J, with 8 bases between. This CDR3 contains 14 residues. The germline CDR1 and CDR2 sequences are SGHRS and YFSETQ. CDR3 coding DNA: TGCGCCAGCAGCGGAGATGGCTCTGGAAACACCATATATTTT. Residues: CASSGDGSGNTIYF.

The V call is TRBV3-1 (or the pseudogene TRBV3-2), the J call TRBJ2-7; possible D gene TRBD2, 5 bases. V dropped 4 bases and J dropped 0 bases, with 7 bases sitting between them. The CDR3 spans 13 residues. Germline V gene sequence: CDR1 LGHDT, CDR2 YNNKEL (reference sequence). CDR3 nucleotide sequence: TGTGCCAGCAGCCCGGGGAACTCCTACGAGCAGTACTTC. This codes for CASSPGNSYEQYF.

The chain recombines TRBV5-4 with TRBJ2-7; D is undetermined. CDR3 size: 13 residues. Germline V gene data show CDR1 as SGHNT and CDR2 as YYREEE (reference sequence). V was pared by 4 bases and J by 6 bases, with 14 bases between. The CDR3 spells CASSKGAQAEQYF. The CDR3 DNA reads TGTGCCAGCAGCAAGGGCGCCCAGGCCGAGCAGTACTTC.

This clone was observed once. The J gene is TRBJ2-3, the V gene TRBV27, with a tentative D call TRBD2 (5 bases). V lost 3 bases and J 2 bases, leaving 12 bases between the germline ends. This CDR3 spans 15 amino acids. CDR1 MNHEY and CDR2 SMNVEV come from the germline V gene (reference sequence). CDR3 DNA: TGTGCCAGCAGTTTCAGAGCGGAGACCACAGATACGCAGTATTTT. Amino acids: CASSFRAETTDTQYF.

The J gene is TRBJ1-2, the V gene TRBV6-1; D remains ambiguous. From germline, CDR1 is MNHNS and CDR2 SASEGT. This CDR3 contains 13 residues. V gave up 0 bases and J gave up 8 bases, with 10 bases separating them. The CDR3 DNA reads as TGTGCCAGCAGTGAAGCGCGATCGGGGGGCTACACCTTC. It codes for CASSEARSGGYTF.